Each of the 20 T cell receptor beta chains below was sequenced from the same sample in a study of blood T cell repertoires in COVID-19. Method: immunoSEQ multiplex PCR; TCRdb's copy keeps in-frame clones and lacks some. The repertoire holds about 260,000 clones, with around 86% as singletons. Material for sequencing was peripheral blood. The receptors shown here come from a man aged 40-49 years who had recovered from COVID-19.

The chain is built from TRBV6-2 or TRBV6-3 and TRBJ2-7; D may be TRBD2 (5 bases). CDR1 is MNHEY and CDR2 is SVGEGT in the germline V gene. The V end was cut by 4 bases, the J end by 7 bases, with 23 bases between. CDR3 size: 16 residues. This chain's CDR3 is CASSFTGVLIPGEQYF. CDR3 DNA: TGTGCCAGCAGTTTCACTGGGGTCCTCATCCCGGGGGAGCAGTACTTC.

This clone was seen more than once but under ten times. The chain carries TRBV5-1 and TRBJ2-2; 9 positions match TRBD1. The CDR3 sequence is 14 residues long. Germline lookup yields CDR1 SGHRS and CDR2 YFSETQ. Trimming took 5 bases from V and 7 from J; bases not matched to a gene: 6. The CDR3 loop reads CASSPNRGRGELFF. The CDR3 DNA follows: TGCGCCAGCAGTCCCAACAGGGGGCGCGGGGAGCTGTTTTTT.

The J gene is TRBJ1-5, the V gene TRBV7-6, with TRBD1 identical over 8 bases. Germline values: CDR1 SGHVS, CDR2 FNYEAQ. V shed 5 bases and J 4 bases; nucleotides not matched to a gene: 10. The CDR3 is 16 residues long. This chain's CDR3 is CASSTLTGDRNQPQHF. DNA for the CDR3: TGTGCCAGCAGCACCTTGACAGGGGATAGGAATCAGCCCCAGCATTTT. Variable domain in full (rest from reference TRBV7-6 and TRBJ1-5): GAGVSQSPRYKVTKRGQDVALRCDPISGHVSLYWYRQALGQGPEFLTYFNYEAQQDKSGLPNDRFSAERPEGSISTLTIQRTEQRDSAMYRCASSTLTGDRNQPQHFGDGTRLSIL.

The chain couples TRBV28 to TRBJ2-1; weak D call: TRBD2 (5 bases). Trimming left V 9 bases short and J 6 bases short, with 15 bases between. CDR1 is MDHEN and CDR2 is SYDVKM in the germline V gene. This CDR3 spans 13 amino acids. CDR3 in DNA: TGTGCCAGTACATCCGGACTGTCCAATGAGCAGTTCTTC. It yields the protein CASTSGLSNEQFF.

This clone was detected once. The gene calls are TRBV5-1 and TRBJ2-1, with 8 bases aligning to TRBD2. The length of the CDR3 is 12 residues. CDR1 and CDR2 (germline): SGHRS, YFSETQ. V lost 0 bases, J lost 10 bases, and 0 bases stayed unmatched. The CDR3 loop is CASSLAGGEQFF. As DNA, the CDR3 is TGCGCCAGCAGCTTGGCGGGGGGGGAGCAGTTCTTC.

The rearrangement joins TRBV7-2 to TRBJ2-7, with D tentatively TRBD2 (5 bases). The ends were cut back, 0 bases at V and 3 bases at J, with 18 bases in the middle. The CDR3 is 17 amino acids. Germline CDR1 SGHTA, CDR2 FQGNSA. Written as DNA, the CDR3 is TGTGCCAGCAGCTTAGCCATCCAGCGGACTTCATACTACGAGCAGTACTTC. This translates into CASSLAIQRTSYYEQYF.

For this clone: This CDR3 is also generated by other DNA sequences in the sample. The chain employs TRBV2 and TRBJ2-7; D unresolved. The CDR3 contains 11 residues. CDR1 and CDR2 from the germline V gene are SNHLY and FYNNEI. The V end was cut by 5 bases, the J end by 3 bases, with 5 bases between. DNA of the CDR3: TGTGCCAGCAGTCCATTCTACGAGCAGTACTTC. Its translation: CASSPFYEQYF. Filled out from reference TRBV2 and TRBJ2-7, the complete variable domain reads EPEVTQTPSHQVTQMGQEVILRCVPISNHLYFYWYRQILGQKVEFLVSFYNNEISEKSEIFDDQFSVERPDGSNFTLKIRSTKLEDSAMYFCASSPFYEQYFGPGTRLTVT.

This clone was found a few times. The chain links TRBV5-1 to TRBJ1-3; 7 bases are shared with TRBD1. Germline values: CDR1 SGHRS, CDR2 YFSETQ. CDR3 length: 16 residues. With 1 base clipped from V and 0 bases from J, the junction kept 4 bases outside the gene matches. The CDR3 reads CASSLSGTDSGNTIYF. For the CDR3, the DNA is TGCGCCAGCAGCTTGTCCGGGACAGACTCTGGAAACACCATATATTTT. Supplemented by reference TRBV5-1 and TRBJ1-3, the full variable domain reads KAGVTQTPRYLIKTRGQQVTLSCSPISGHRSVSWYQQTPGQGLQFLFEYFSETQRNKGNFPGRFSGRQFSNSRSEMNVSTLELGDSALYLCASSLSGTDSGNTIYFGEGSWLTVV.

This chain uses TRBV5-6 with TRBJ2-7, with 7 bases fitting TRBD2. Unmatched junction bases numbered 10, after V lost 0 bases and J lost 7 bases. The germline V gene encodes CDR1 SGHDT and CDR2 YYEEEE. CDR3 length: 15 amino acids. The CDR3 spells CASSLEASGMGEQYF. In DNA form, the CDR3 reads TGTGCCAGCAGCTTGGAGGCTAGCGGAATGGGAGAGCAGTACTTC. The whole variable domain, remainder taken from reference TRBV5-6 and TRBJ2-7, is DAGVTQSPTHLIKTRGQQVTLRCSPKSGHDTVSWYQQALGQGPQFIFQYYEEEERQRGNFPDRFSGHQFPNYSSELNVNALLLGDSALYLCASSLEASGMGEQYFGPGTRLTVT.

The V call is TRBV6-2 or TRBV6-3, the J call TRBJ2-1, with 13 bases aligning to TRBD2. Germline CDR1 MNHEY, CDR2 SVGEGT. The CDR3 consists of 14 residues. Trimming at V came to 5 bases and at J to 9 bases, leaving 4 bases not matched to a gene. The CDR3 loop reads CASSTSGRVPEQFF. The CDR3 nucleotides are TGTGCCAGCAGTACTAGCGGGAGGGTCCCTGAGCAGTTCTTC.

The chain combines TRBV6-1 with TRBJ2-7; unclear D gene. In germline, CDR1 is MNHNS, CDR2 SASEGT. With 0 bases removed from V and 11 bases from J, the gap between germline ends came to 14 bases. The CDR3 is 13 amino acids. CDR3 in amino acids: CASSEAVNSRKYF. CDR3 DNA: TGTGCCAGCAGTGAAGCAGTTAACTCGCGCAAGTACTTC.

This clone was recorded only once. V is TRBV5-1 and J is TRBJ2-2; D is unclear. V shed 5 bases and J shed 2 bases, with 10 bases lying between them. The germline V gene encodes CDR1 SGHRS and CDR2 YFSETQ. This CDR3 spans 14 amino acids. In nucleotides, the CDR3 is TGCGCCAGCAGGAATGGGCTAAACACCGGGGAGCTGTTTTTT. It codes for CASRNGLNTGELFF.

The chain couples TRBV7-8 to TRBJ1-1; TRBD1 matches 7 bases. Germline-derived CDR1 and CDR2 are SGHVS and FQNEAQ. This CDR3 has 12 residues. V was pared by 5 bases and J by 11 bases, with 8 bases of the junction left unmatched. The CDR3 reads CASSLRQGVAFF. The DNA of the CDR3 is TGTGCCAGCAGCCTGAGACAGGGTGTGGCTTTCTTT.

This chain connects TRBV2 to TRBJ2-2, with 9 positions matching TRBD2. Germline assignment: CDR1 SNHLY and CDR2 FYNNEI. The CDR3 is 15 amino acids. V shed 3 bases, J shed 4 bases, and the junction held 3 bases outside the gene matches. As DNA, the CDR3 is TGTGCCAGCAGTGATGAGCGGGGGGCCACCGGGGAGCTGTTTTTT. Protein sequence: CASSDERGATGELFF.

The chain combines TRBV12-3 or TRBV12-4 with TRBJ2-1; tentatively, D is TRBD2 (5 bases). The V and J ends lost 6 bases and 10 bases respectively, with 10 bases between them. The CDR3 runs to 11 residues. The CDR3 nucleotides read TGTGCCAGCAGCCCGCGGGCCGAGCAGTTCTTC. Translating it yields CASSPRAEQFF.

The chain recombines TRBV7-9 with TRBJ1-4; 8 positions match TRBD1. CDR3 length: 16 residues. In germline, CDR1 is SEHNR, CDR2 FQNEAQ (reference sequence). J gave up 8 bases and V 6 bases, and 14 bases lay outside the gene matches. CDR3 sequence (DNA): TGTGCCAGCAGACATGCAGGGGGCGGCCCGGGCGAAAAACTGTTTTTT. Protein sequence: CASRHAGGGPGEKLFF.

This clone came up once. V is TRBV7-2 and J is TRBJ1-4, with D maybe TRBD1 (6 bases). V was pared by 1 base and J by 3 bases, with 15 bases between. The CDR3 spans 17 residues. Germline lookup yields CDR1 SGHTA and CDR2 FQGNSA. CDR3 sequence reads: CASSLGWGLSANEKLFF. DNA of the CDR3: TGTGCCAGCAGCTTAGGGTGGGGGCTCTCAGCTAATGAAAAACTGTTTTTT.

This clone was picked up one time. The chain is built from TRBV5-1 and TRBJ2-5, with 12 bases lining up with TRBD2. After removal of 2 bases from V and 4 bases from J, the junction contained 6 bases not matched to a gene. CDR3 length: 16 residues. Germline V gene lookup returns CDR1 SGHRS and CDR2 YFSETQ. CDR3 protein: CASSFLLAGGGETQYF. DNA for the CDR3: TGCGCCAGCAGCTTCCTACTAGCGGGGGGCGGAGAGACCCAGTACTTC.

The rearrangement links TRBV11-2 to TRBJ2-7, with 7 positions matching TRBD1. This CDR3 is 15 amino acids long. Germline V lookup: CDR1 SGHAT, CDR2 FQNNGV. Trimming removed 1 base from V and 1 base from J; junction bases left unmatched: 4. In nucleotides, the CDR3 is TGTGCCAGCAGCTTAGCGTCAGGGGGTTCCTACGAGCAGTACTTC. Protein sequence: CASSLASGGSYEQYF. Variable domain in full (rest from reference TRBV11-2 and TRBJ2-7): EAGVAQSPRYKIIEKRQSVAFWCNPISGHATLYWYQQILGQGPKLLIQFQNNGVVDDSQLPKDRFSAERLKGVDSTLKIQPAKLEDSAVYLCASSLASGGSYEQYFGPGTRLTVT.

This chain joins TRBV20-1 and TRBJ2-1; perhaps TRBD2 as D (6 bases). This CDR3 spans 17 amino acids. V was trimmed by 3 bases and J by 4 bases, leaving 22 bases between them. Germline-derived CDR1 and CDR2 are DFQATT and SNEGSKA (reference sequence). The CDR3: CSASTDRGGTSYNEQFF. In nucleotides, the CDR3 is TGCAGTGCTAGTACCGACCGTGGCGGGACTTCATACAATGAGCAGTTCTTC.